Here is one T cell receptor beta chain with its context. As yet, its antigen is unknown. The CDR3 is 16 amino acids. The data are from a study of T cells in localized non-small cell lung cancer. General study findings and limits: An association was observed between higher blood T cell density and longer overall survival. The study sequenced only one region of the tumor. As a result, intratumor heterogeneity could not be excluded and remains possible. Median detection of top 100 tumor clones in adjacent lung was around 59 clones. Adjacent uninvolved lung tissue had the highest T cell clonality, exceeding tumor.

TCRdb keeps only in-frame clones here, not all; method: immunoSEQ multiplex PCR. There are nearly 15,000 clones in the sample; 75% to 90% occur only once, and around a quarter lies in the top ten. This chain connects TRBV21-1 to TRBJ1-2; no DNA check was done on the table's D call, TRBD1. TRBV21-1 is reported as a pseudogene. The source of this sequence is a female donor aged 60 or older with stage I squamous cell lung carcinoma. The sample in question was peripheral blood, obtained before any cancer treatment. The CDR3 here is CASSIGQALPDDGYTF. CDR3 sequence (DNA): TGTGCCAGCAGCATAGGACAGGCCCTGCCTGACGATGGCTACACCTTC.